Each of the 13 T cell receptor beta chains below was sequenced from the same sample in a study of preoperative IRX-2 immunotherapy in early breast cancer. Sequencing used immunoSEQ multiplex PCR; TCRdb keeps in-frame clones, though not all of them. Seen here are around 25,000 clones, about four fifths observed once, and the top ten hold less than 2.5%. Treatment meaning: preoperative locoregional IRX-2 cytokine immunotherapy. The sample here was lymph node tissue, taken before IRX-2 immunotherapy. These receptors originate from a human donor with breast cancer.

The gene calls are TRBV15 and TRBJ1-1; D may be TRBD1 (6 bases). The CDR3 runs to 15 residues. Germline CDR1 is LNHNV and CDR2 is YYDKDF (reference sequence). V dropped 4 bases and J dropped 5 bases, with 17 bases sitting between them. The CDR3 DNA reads TGTGCCACCAGCACGCCTCGCGGGGGCGGGACTGAAGCTTTCTTT. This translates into CATSTPRGGGTEAFF.

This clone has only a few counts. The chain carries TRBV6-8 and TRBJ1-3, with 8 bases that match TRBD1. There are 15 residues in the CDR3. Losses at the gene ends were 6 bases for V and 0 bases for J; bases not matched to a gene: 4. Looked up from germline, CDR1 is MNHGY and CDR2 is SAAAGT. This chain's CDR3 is CASRLDRGSGNTIYF. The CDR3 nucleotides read TGTGCCAGCAGACTAGACAGGGGCTCTGGAAACACCATATATTTT.

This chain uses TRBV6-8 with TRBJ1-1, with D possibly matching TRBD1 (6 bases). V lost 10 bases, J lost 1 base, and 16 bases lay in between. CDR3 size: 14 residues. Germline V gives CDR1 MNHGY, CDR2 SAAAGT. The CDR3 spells CAIGQQLGNTEAFF. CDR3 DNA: TGTGCCATCGGACAGCAACTGGGGAACACTGAAGCTTTCTTT.

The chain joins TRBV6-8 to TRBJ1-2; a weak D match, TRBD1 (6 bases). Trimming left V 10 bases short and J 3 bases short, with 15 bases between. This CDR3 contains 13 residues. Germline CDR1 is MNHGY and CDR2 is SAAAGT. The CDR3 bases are TGTGCCACCAGGGGTATCGGGGACTATGGCTACACCTTC. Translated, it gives CATRGIGDYGYTF.

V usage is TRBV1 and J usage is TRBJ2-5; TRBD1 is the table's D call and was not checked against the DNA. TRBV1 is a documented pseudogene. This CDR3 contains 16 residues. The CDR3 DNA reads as TGCGCCAGCAGCGTTTTAAGGGACAGGGAACAAGAGACCCAGTACTTC. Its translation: CASSVLRDREQETQYF.

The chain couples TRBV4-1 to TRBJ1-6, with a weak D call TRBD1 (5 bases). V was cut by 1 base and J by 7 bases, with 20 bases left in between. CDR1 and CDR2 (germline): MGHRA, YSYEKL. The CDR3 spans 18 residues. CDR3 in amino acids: CASSQVQFPQGLNSPLHF. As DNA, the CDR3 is TGCGCCAGCAGCCAAGTCCAATTTCCGCAGGGTTTAAATTCACCCCTCCACTTT.

The DNA for the CDR3 is TGCGCCAGCAGCCAGGACTCAGGGGATGGCTACACCTTC. Translated, it gives CASSQDSGDGYTF. This chain links TRBV23-1 with TRBJ1-2, with D possibly matching TRBD1 (6 bases). TRBV23-1 belongs to the ORF category, with a function that is uncertain. Trimming stripped 6 bases from V and 6 bases from J, with 14 bases between. The CDR3 has 13 residues.

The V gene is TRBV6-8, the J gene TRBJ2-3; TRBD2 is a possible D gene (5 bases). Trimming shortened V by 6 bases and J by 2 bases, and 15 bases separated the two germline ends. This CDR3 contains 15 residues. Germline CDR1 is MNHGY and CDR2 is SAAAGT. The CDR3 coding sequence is TGTGCCAGCAGCGCCAGGAGCGGCCCCACAGATACGCAGTATTTT. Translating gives CASSARSGPTDTQYF.

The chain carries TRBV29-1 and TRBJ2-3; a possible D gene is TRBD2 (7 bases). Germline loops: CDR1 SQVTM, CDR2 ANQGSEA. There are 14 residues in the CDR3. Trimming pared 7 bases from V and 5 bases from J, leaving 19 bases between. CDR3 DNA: TGCAGCGCCGAGCGAGGGGGGGGCGGAGATACGCAGTATTTT. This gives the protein CSAERGGGGDTQYF.

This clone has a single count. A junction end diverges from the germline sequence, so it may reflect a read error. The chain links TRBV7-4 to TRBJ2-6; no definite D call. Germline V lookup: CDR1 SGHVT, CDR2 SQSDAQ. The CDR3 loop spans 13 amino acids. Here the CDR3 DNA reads TGTGCTAGCAGCTTACCTGGGGCCAACGTCCTGACTTTC. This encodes CASSLPGANVLTF.

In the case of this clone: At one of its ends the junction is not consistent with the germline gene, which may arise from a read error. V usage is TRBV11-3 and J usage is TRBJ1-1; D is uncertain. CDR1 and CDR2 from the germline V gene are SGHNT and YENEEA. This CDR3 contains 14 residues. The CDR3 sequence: CASSLVRSNTEAFF. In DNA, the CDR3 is TGTGCTAGCAGCTTAGTCAGGTCGAACACTGAAGCTTTCTTT.

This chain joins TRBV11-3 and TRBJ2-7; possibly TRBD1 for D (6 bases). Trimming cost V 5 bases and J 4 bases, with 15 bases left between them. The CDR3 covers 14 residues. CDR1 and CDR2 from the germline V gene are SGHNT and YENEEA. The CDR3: CASSISPQGYEQYF. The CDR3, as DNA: TGTGCCAGCAGCATAAGCCCCCAGGGGTACGAGCAGTACTTC.

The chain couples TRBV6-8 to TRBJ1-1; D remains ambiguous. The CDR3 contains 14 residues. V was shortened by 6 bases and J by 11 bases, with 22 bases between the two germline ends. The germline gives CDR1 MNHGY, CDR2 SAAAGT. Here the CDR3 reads CASRYPYLGDQAFF. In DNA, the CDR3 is TGTGCCAGCAGATACCCCTATCTAGGAGACCAGGCTTTCTTT.